This TCR beta chain comes out of a study of OX40 agonist ivuxolimab in advanced cancers. The CDR3 is 16 amino acids. V shed 5 bases and J shed 5 bases, with 22 bases lying between them. Per the germline V gene, CDR1 is SGHAT and CDR2 is FQNNGV. Some clones are missing from TCRdb's copy, which holds only in-frame ones; the method was immunoSEQ multiplex PCR. This sample carries fewer than 25,000 clones, under 85% of them seen once, and the ten largest clones take roughly 20%. The chain couples TRBV11-2 to TRBJ2-7; D possibly uses TRBD1 or TRBD2 (7 bases each). The receptor was isolated from an adult with an advanced solid tumor such as melanoma, head and neck, liver or kidney cancer. The specimen comprised CD4+ or CD8+ T cells sorted from blood, sampled in a trial of the OX40 agonist ivuxolimab. The CDR3 nucleotides are TGTGCCAGCAGCCTCAGGGGGGGGCCGAACGGACACGAGCAGTACTTC. This codes for CASSLRGGPNGHEQYF. Full variable domain (missing parts from reference TRBV11-2 and TRBJ2-7): EAGVAQSPRYKIIEKRQSVAFWCNPISGHATLYWYQQILGQGPKLLIQFQNNGVVDDSQLPKDRFSAERLKGVDSTLKIQPAKLEDSAVYLCASSLRGGPNGHEQYFGPGTRLTVT.